A single sample is the source of the 28 T cell receptor beta chains below, sequenced in a study of blood T cell repertoires in COVID-19 (TCRdb year 2020). The library was produced with the immunoSEQ multiplex PCR assay. TCRdb holds this immuneACCESS table with in-frame rearrangements only. Some clones are missing; in checked studies, unresolved V genes explain under half, and the rest has no known cause. In this sample the table shows a few hundred thousand clones, about 89% of which occur a single time. Approximately 3% of the sample is taken by the ten largest. The source material was peripheral blood. The receptors shown here come from a woman aged 25 to 39 with COVID-19, enrolled during active disease.

The chain combines TRBV7-2 with TRBJ2-1; D perhaps matches TRBD2 (6 bases). The CDR3 length is 15 residues. The V gene's germline CDR1 is SGHTA and CDR2 FQGNSA. The V end lost 0 bases, the J end lost 5 bases, and 11 bases lay between the germline ends. The CDR3 sequence: CASSLASGGHNEQFF. The CDR3 coding sequence is TGTGCCAGCAGCTTAGCTTCCGGGGGTCACAATGAGCAGTTCTTC.

The V and J genes are TRBV28 and TRBJ2-7; 8 nucleotides agree with TRBD1. CDR1 MDHEN and CDR2 SYDVKM come from the germline V gene. The CDR3 is 14 amino acids. V dropped 2 bases and J dropped 9; count of bases not matched to a gene: 9. CDR3 sequence reads: CASSLGRTGNRQYF. The CDR3 bases are TGTGCCAGCAGTTTAGGCCGGACAGGGAATAGGCAGTACTTC.

This clone has a handful of counts. V gene TRBV6-6 combines with J gene TRBJ1-5; 11 nucleotides match TRBD1. Germline lookup yields CDR1 MNHNY and CDR2 SVGAGI (reference sequence). The CDR3 totals 15 residues. J lost 4 bases, V lost 2 bases, and 1 base had no gene match. The CDR3 region has the DNA TGTGCCAGCAGTTACGGGACAGGGGGTAATCAGCCCCAGCATTTT. It specifies CASSYGTGGNQPQHF.

J is TRBJ1-1 and V is TRBV3-1 (or the pseudogene TRBV3-2); 9 nucleotides align to TRBD1. The ends lost 3 bases at V and 3 bases at J; junction bases unmatched: 2. Germline V gives CDR1 LGHDT, CDR2 YNNKEL (reference sequence). The CDR3 covers 14 residues. CDR3 amino acids: CASSHRTGDTEAFF. The CDR3 DNA is TGTGCCAGCAGCCATAGGACAGGGGACACTGAAGCTTTCTTT.

This clone showed up just a few times. This sequence joins TRBV9 and TRBJ2-1; 13 bases fit TRBD2. The CDR3 consists of 14 residues. J was trimmed by 4 bases and V by 9 bases; bases with no gene match: 4. The germline V gene encodes CDR1 SGDLS and CDR2 YYNGEE. As DNA, the CDR3 is TGTGCCACCGGGACTAGCGGGGCATACAATGAGCAGTTCTTC. Its translation is CATGTSGAYNEQFF.

The V and J genes are TRBV18 and TRBJ1-4; a possible D gene is TRBD1 (5 bases). V dropped 6 bases and J dropped 7 bases, with 21 bases sitting between them. The CDR3 runs 16 residues. Looked up from germline, CDR1 is KGHSH and CDR2 is LQKENI. The CDR3 coding sequence is TGTGCCAGCTCGCGAAAGGACGTTAGGGGTAGTGAAAAACTGTTTTTT. As protein: CASSRKDVRGSEKLFF.

The V call is TRBV18, the J call TRBJ2-7; 11 nucleotides align to TRBD2. With V trimmed by 3 bases and J by 2 bases, 9 bases remained unmatched. The CDR3 runs to 17 residues. Germline V gene sequence: CDR1 KGHSH, CDR2 LQKENI. CDR3 bases: TGTGCCAGCTCACCCCAAGGAGGTAGCGGGGGGGCCTACGAGCAGTACTTC. The encoded protein is CASSPQGGSGGAYEQYF.

The V call is TRBV18, the J call TRBJ2-5, with a possible D match to TRBD2 (6 bases). Germline assignment: CDR1 KGHSH and CDR2 LQKENI. The CDR3 loop spans 14 amino acids. Trimming removed 9 bases from V and 2 bases from J, with 16 bases in between. The CDR3 DNA sequence: TGTGCCAGTTCAAGGAGCGGGTCTCAAGAGACCCAGTACTTC. Residues: CASSRSGSQETQYF.

The chain joins TRBV10-2 to TRBJ1-2; 10 nucleotides match TRBD1. V was clipped by 5 bases and J by 5 bases; unmatched bases: 8. The germline V gene has CDR1 WSHSY and CDR2 SAAADI. CDR3 length: 15 residues. In nucleotides, the CDR3 is TGCGCCAGCAGTCTGAGACAGGGGGCTTCTTATGGCTACACCTTC. Translated: CASSLRQGASYGYTF.

The CDR3 reads CGSGTAYGYTF. CDR3 nucleotide sequence: TGTGGGTCGGGGACAGCCTATGGCTACACCTTC. J is TRBJ1-2 and V is TRBV19; 7 positions match TRBD1. This CDR3 is 11 amino acids long. CDR1 and CDR2 from the germline V gene are LNHDA and SQIVND (reference sequence).

The CDR3 bases are TGTGCCTGGAGTGTACTTCAGGGGGCCGGAGAGCAGTACGTC. Translation gives CAWSVLQGAGEQYV. The chain joins TRBV30 to TRBJ2-7; 8 bases map to TRBD1. Germline V gene lookup returns CDR1 GTSNPN and CDR2 SVGIG (reference sequence). The CDR3 runs 14 residues. With 0 bases clipped from V and 7 bases from J, the junction kept 8 bases outside the gene matches.

The chain joins TRBV5-1 to TRBJ1-2; no reliable D call. Germline assignment: CDR1 SGHRS and CDR2 YFSETQ. This CDR3 is 14 amino acids long. V was cut by 3 bases and J by 2 bases, with 11 bases left in between. CDR3 sequence (DNA): TGCGCCAGCAGCTCCCCCGGAGGAAACTATGGCTACACCTTC. The encoded protein is CASSSPGGNYGYTF.

A few counts support this clone. The CDR3 sequence is CSVEDPQGFTGELFF. The CDR3 bases are TGCAGCGTTGAAGATCCTCAGGGATTCACCGGGGAGCTGTTTTTT. The V gene is TRBV29-1, the J gene TRBJ2-2; D might be TRBD1 (5 bases). Trimming left V 0 bases short and J 4 bases short, with 12 bases between. Germline V gives CDR1 SQVTM, CDR2 ANQGSEA. The CDR3 totals 15 residues.

The gene calls are TRBV5-4 and TRBJ2-3; TRBD2 agrees at 9 bases. The ends lost 7 bases at V and 4 bases at J; junction bases unmatched: 10. The CDR3 is 15 amino acids. Germline V CDR1 and CDR2: SGHNT, YYREEE (reference sequence). In nucleotides, the CDR3 is TGTGCCAGCCTGGATGCGGGAGGGTTTGCAGATACGCAGTATTTT. Protein: CASLDAGGFADTQYF.

The DNA for the CDR3 is TGTGCCAGCAGCTTAGACACAACAAGCACAGATACGCAGTATTTT. The encoded protein is CASSLDTTSTDTQYF. The genes are TRBV11-2 and TRBJ2-3; D unclear. Germline V CDR1 and CDR2: SGHAT, FQNNGV. Deletions cut 0 bases from V and 0 bases from J, with 7 bases between. CDR3 length: 15 residues. Based on the CDR3 plus reference TRBV11-2 and TRBJ2-3, the full variable domain is EAGVAQSPRYKIIEKRQSVAFWCNPISGHATLYWYQQILGQGPKLLIQFQNNGVVDDSQLPKDRFSAERLKGVDSTLKIQPAKLEDSAVYLCASSLDTTSTDTQYFGPGTRLTVL.

CDR3 region: CASSLGESGTGVYTDTQYF. The CDR3 DNA is TGTGCCAGCAGCTTAGGAGAGAGCGGGACAGGGGTTTACACAGATACGCAGTATTTT. The chain recombines TRBV7-9 with TRBJ2-3, with 10 bases matching TRBD1. The CDR3 spans 19 residues. The J segment lost 2 bases and the V segment lost 1 base, leaving 12 bases of the junction unmatched. Germline V gene lookup returns CDR1 SEHNR and CDR2 FQNEAQ (reference sequence).

The chain links TRBV18 to TRBJ1-2; 7 nucleotides line up with TRBD1. This CDR3 region has 13 residues. Germline-derived CDR1 and CDR2 are KGHSH and LQKENI. Trimming at V came to 3 bases and at J to 6 bases, leaving 4 bases not matched to a gene. CDR3 sequence: CASSPTGYDGYTF. The DNA of the CDR3 is TGTGCCAGCTCACCGACAGGGTATGATGGCTACACCTTC.

This clone was counted a single time. The rearrangement links TRBV2 to TRBJ2-4; 9 bases map to TRBD2. V trimming: 6 bases; J trimming: 5 bases; junction bases outside the gene matches: 11. The germline V gene encodes CDR1 SNHLY and CDR2 FYNNEI. The CDR3 consists of 16 residues. The CDR3 loop is CASSRSGGRGENIQYF. The DNA for the CDR3 is TGTGCCAGCAGCCGGTCTGGCGGGAGGGGGGAAAACATTCAGTACTTC.

The chain joins TRBV12-3 or TRBV12-4 to TRBJ2-1; 9 nucleotides line up with TRBD1. This CDR3 comprises 13 residues. After removal of 5 bases from V and 4 bases from J, the junction contained 0 bases not matched to a gene. The CDR3 DNA sequence: TGTGCCAGCAGTGGGACAGGGTACAATGAGCAGTTCTTC. This translates into CASSGTGYNEQFF.

The gene calls are TRBV29-1 and TRBJ1-4; TRBD1 is a possible D gene (5 bases). The CDR3 extends over 13 amino acids. Trimming shortened V by 6 bases and J by 2 bases, and 10 bases separated the two germline ends. Germline values: CDR1 SQVTM, CDR2 ANQGSEA. This CDR3 reads CSVTDPTNEKLFF. In DNA, the CDR3 is TGCAGCGTGACAGATCCTACTAATGAAAAACTGTTTTTT.

This clone showed up just once. The V call is TRBV14, the J call TRBJ2-3; 7 bases fit TRBD1. There are 16 residues in the CDR3. Germline V gives CDR1 SGHDN, CDR2 FVKESK. J was trimmed by 6 bases and V by 7 bases; bases with no gene match: 16. The CDR3 nucleotides read TGTGCCAGCACCTCTGGGTACAGGGGAGAGGCGGATACGCAGTATTTT. This codes for CASTSGYRGEADTQYF.

The chain joins TRBV6-1 to TRBJ2-7; D may be TRBD2 (5 bases). The CDR3 extends over 14 amino acids. The germline V gene has CDR1 MNHNS and CDR2 SASEGT. V was pared by 0 bases and J by 3 bases, with 9 bases between. The CDR3 nucleotides are TGTGCCAGCAGTGAAGCGCTTCGGGGCTACGAGCAGTACTTC. As protein: CASSEALRGYEQYF.

This clone was observed a single time. The gene calls are TRBV5-8 and TRBJ2-5, with a possible D match to TRBD2 (5 bases). V was cut by 1 base and J by 5 bases, with 21 bases left in between. Germline assignment: CDR1 SGHTS and CDR2 YDEGEE. CDR3 size: 17 residues. CDR3: CASSLIFGPFRGETQYF. DNA for the CDR3: TGTGCCAGCAGCTTGATCTTTGGACCCTTCCGAGGGGAGACCCAGTACTTC.

The genes are TRBV28 and TRBJ1-1; maybe TRBD1 (6 bases). This CDR3 is built from 14 residues. Per germline, CDR1 MDHEN and CDR2 SYDVKM. Trimming stripped 6 bases from V and 5 bases from J, with 16 bases between. CDR3 loop: CASRGGGARTEAFF. Written as DNA, the CDR3 is TGTGCCAGCAGGGGAGGGGGGGCTCGGACTGAAGCTTTCTTT.

The chain employs TRBV21-1 and TRBJ2-2; the D call of TRBD2 is as the table states it, not checked on the DNA. TRBV21-1 is classified as a pseudogene. The CDR3 covers 16 residues. As DNA, the CDR3 is TGTGCCAGCAGCAAAGAAAGAGCGGGGGACACCGGGGAGCTGTTTTTT. Its protein product is CASSKERAGDTGELFF.

V gene TRBV7-2 combines with J gene TRBJ1-3; D is undetermined. V was pared by 4 bases and J by 1 base, with 14 bases between. This CDR3 spans 16 amino acids. The germline V gene has CDR1 SGHTA and CDR2 FQGNSA. CDR3 protein: CASSSNPGWSGNTIYF. CDR3 nucleotides: TGTGCCAGCAGCTCAAACCCCGGTTGGTCTGGAAACACCATATATTTT.

The chain has TRBV29-1 and TRBJ1-1, with 10 bases identical to TRBD1. In germline, CDR1 is SQVTM, CDR2 ANQGSEA. The CDR3 loop spans 16 amino acids. V lost 7 bases and J lost 4; bases outside the gene matches: 15. CDR3 nucleotide sequence: TGCAGCGCCAGACAGGGGGCGCGACTTATAGGCACTGAAGCTTTCTTT. This encodes CSARQGARLIGTEAFF.

This chain joins TRBV24-1 and TRBJ2-1, with TRBD2 identical over 7 bases. The germline V gene encodes CDR1 KGHDR and CDR2 SFDVKD. Trimming at V came to 6 bases and at J to 2 bases, leaving 18 bases not matched to a gene. The CDR3 has 19 amino acids. CDR3 loop: CATSQSSWGPSGAYNEQFF. In nucleotides, the CDR3 is TGTGCCACCAGTCAGTCTTCTTGGGGCCCTAGCGGAGCCTACAATGAGCAGTTCTTC.